Following are 32 T cell receptor beta chains from one sample sequenced in a study of blood T cell repertoires in COVID-19. Assay: immunoSEQ multiplex PCR; the TCRdb copy retains only in-frame clones and omits some. The sample has 30,000 or so clones; roughly 85% are singletons. Sequenced material: peripheral blood. The receptor source for this set is a woman aged 80 or older with COVID-19, enrolled during active disease.

The V call is TRBV5-5, the J call TRBJ2-2, with TRBD1 identical over 8 bases. With V trimmed by 3 bases and J by 5 bases, 15 bases remained unmatched. The CDR3 totals 18 residues. Germline CDR1 is SGHKS and CDR2 is YYEKEE (reference sequence). The CDR3, as DNA: TGTGCCAGCAGCTCCTCTACGTCCGGGACAGGAGGGACCGGGGAGCTGTTTTTT. Its translation: CASSSSTSGTGGTGELFF. Supplemented by reference TRBV5-5 and TRBJ2-2, the full variable domain reads DAGVTQSPTHLIKTRGQQVTLRCSPISGHKSVSWYQQVLGQGPQFIFQYYEKEERGRGNFPDRFSARQFPNYSSELNVNALLLGDSALYLCASSSSTSGTGGTGELFFGEGSRLTVL.

The chain employs TRBV28 and TRBJ1-1; TRBD1 matches at 8 bases. The J segment lost 4 bases and the V segment lost 5 bases, leaving 6 bases of the junction unmatched. CDR3 length: 14 amino acids. Germline-derived CDR1 and CDR2 are MDHEN and SYDVKM. The CDR3 reads CASSPGGRGTEAFF. The DNA of the CDR3 is TGTGCCAGCAGTCCAGGGGGCAGGGGCACTGAAGCTTTCTTT.

This clone was recorded once. The genes are TRBV2 and TRBJ1-4; D unresolved. The germline V gene encodes CDR1 SNHLY and CDR2 FYNNEI. V gave up 3 bases and J gave up 8 bases, with 16 bases separating them. CDR3 length: 15 residues. The CDR3 region is CASSERGLRREKLFF. In DNA form, the CDR3 reads TGTGCCAGCAGTGAGCGAGGGTTGCGTCGAGAAAAACTGTTTTTT. The full variable domain, rest sourced from reference TRBV2 and TRBJ1-4, is EPEVTQTPSHQVTQMGQEVILRCVPISNHLYFYWYRQILGQKVEFLVSFYNNEISEKSEIFDDQFSVERPDGSNFTLKIRSTKLEDSAMYFCASSERGLRREKLFFGSGTQLSVL.

V is TRBV5-1 and J is TRBJ1-1, with D possibly matching TRBD1 (5 bases). The CDR3 contains 13 residues. Trimming stripped 0 bases from V and 4 bases from J, with 7 bases between. Per the germline V gene, CDR1 is SGHRS and CDR2 is YFSETQ. DNA for the CDR3: TGCGCCAGCAGCTTGGTAGGGGCCACTGAAGCTTTCTTT. Translating it yields CASSLVGATEAFF.

The V and J genes are TRBV29-1 and TRBJ2-5; unclear D gene. The germline V and J ends were trimmed by 4 bases and 0 bases, with 6 bases remaining between them. The CDR3 consists of 12 residues. Germline V CDR1 and CDR2: SQVTM, ANQGSEA. CDR3 DNA sequence: TGCAGCGTTGGTCAGAACCAAGAGACCCAGTACTTC. Translated, it gives CSVGQNQETQYF.

This clone was seen more than once but under ten times. The genes are TRBV4-1 and TRBJ1-2; D not certain. This CDR3 comprises 15 residues. The germline CDR1 and CDR2 sequences are MGHRA and YSYEKL. V lost 4 bases and J 3 bases, leaving 15 bases between the germline ends. The CDR3 here is CASSLDGEGDYGYTF. The CDR3 DNA follows: TGCGCCAGCAGCCTGGACGGGGAAGGTGACTATGGCTACACCTTC.

V is TRBV19 and J is TRBJ2-7, with 8 bases aligning to TRBD1. The germline V gene encodes CDR1 LNHDA and CDR2 SQIVND (reference sequence). The trim removed 5 bases at V and 2 bases at J, leaving 8 bases unmatched. CDR3 length equals 15 residues. This chain's CDR3 is CASSAGTGPAYEQYF. Written as DNA, the CDR3 is TGTGCCAGTAGTGCAGGGACAGGACCCGCCTACGAGCAGTACTTC.

This chain links TRBV19 with TRBJ2-3; D is ambiguous. V was shortened by 4 bases and J by 0 bases, with 8 bases between the two germline ends. The length of the CDR3 is 14 residues. The V gene's germline CDR1 is LNHDA and CDR2 SQIVND (reference sequence). CDR3 DNA: TGTGCCAGTAGTAATCTAGGTAGCACAGATACGCAGTATTTT. It translates to CASSNLGSTDTQYF.

This clone was counted once. The chain carries TRBV10-3 and TRBJ2-3; 14 bases line up with TRBD2. V shed 0 bases, J shed 4 bases, and the junction held 6 bases outside the gene matches. This CDR3 has 18 amino acids. CDR1 and CDR2 (germline): ENHRY, SYGVKD. The CDR3 protein is CAISESATSGGAADTQYF. The DNA for the CDR3 is TGTGCCATCAGTGAGTCCGCGACTAGCGGGGGGGCCGCAGATACGCAGTATTTT.

This clone was observed once. The chain joins TRBV27 to TRBJ1-1; 7 nucleotides line up with TRBD1. The CDR3 covers 14 residues. Germline-derived CDR1 and CDR2 are MNHEY and SMNVEV (reference sequence). With 5 bases clipped from V and 6 bases from J, the junction kept 9 bases outside the gene matches. DNA for the CDR3: TGTGCCAGCAGTCGCAGGGGGTTCTGGGCTGAAGCTTTCTTT. It specifies CASSRRGFWAEAFF.

The V gene is TRBV21-1, the J gene TRBJ2-2; the table calls TRBD1, which could not be checked here. TRBV21-1 is a known pseudogene. CDR3 size: 19 residues. DNA for the CDR3: TGTGCCAGCAGCAAAGCGGAGACAGGGAAGAGGTTTCCGTCAGGGGAGCTGTTTTTT. It yields the protein CASSKAETGKRFPSGELFF.

DNA for the CDR3: TGTGCCAGCAGCTTAGCCTCAACCGCGGGTCAAGAGACCCAGTACTTC. It codes for CASSLASTAGQETQYF. The V gene is TRBV7-2, the J gene TRBJ2-5, with a tentative D call TRBD2 (5 bases). This CDR3 region has 16 residues. CDR1 SGHTA and CDR2 FQGNSA come from the germline V gene. V was shortened by 0 bases and J by 2 bases, with 13 bases between the two germline ends.

V is TRBV27 and J is TRBJ1-1; D is unresolved. V lost 3 bases, J lost 2 bases, and 10 bases lay in between. The germline V gene has CDR1 MNHEY and CDR2 SMNVEV (reference sequence). The CDR3 is 14 residues long. CDR3 residues: CASSFRQLNTEAFF. DNA for the CDR3: TGTGCCAGCAGTTTTAGGCAACTAAACACTGAAGCTTTCTTT.

The J gene is TRBJ2-2, the V gene TRBV16, with 8 bases lining up with TRBD2. Germline V gene lookup returns CDR1 KGHSY and CDR2 FQNENV. CDR3 length: 15 amino acids. The V segment lost 5 bases and the J segment 5 bases; nucleotides outside the gene matches: 7. CDR3 bases: TGTGCCAGCAGCACCTCGACTAGCGTGACCGGGGAGCTGTTTTTT. Encoded protein: CASSTSTSVTGELFF.

This clone counts as medium-sized. The chain is built from TRBV6-5 and TRBJ1-1, with D uncertain. Per the germline V gene, CDR1 is MNHEY and CDR2 is SVGAGI. The CDR3 spans 14 residues. The ends were cut back, 2 bases at V and 6 bases at J, with 13 bases in the middle. CDR3 protein: CASSYARAGPEAFF. In DNA form, the CDR3 reads TGTGCCAGCAGTTACGCGAGGGCAGGCCCTGAAGCTTTCTTT.

The chain is built from TRBV9 and TRBJ2-3, with a possible D match to TRBD1 (6 bases). Germline V CDR1 and CDR2: SGDLS, YYNGEE. The CDR3 length is 16 residues. V lost 0 bases and J lost 5, with 16 bases in between. The CDR3 DNA reads TGTGCCAGCAGCGTAGTATTCGGCAGGGGTAGAGATACGCAGTATTTT. Its protein is CASSVVFGRGRDTQYF.

V is TRBV10-3 and J is TRBJ1-3; 7 nucleotides agree with TRBD1. Unmatched junction bases numbered 6, after V lost 9 bases and J lost 4 bases. Germline V gene lookup returns CDR1 ENHRY and CDR2 SYGVKD. CDR3 length equals 13 residues. CDR3 protein: CAIRQGRGNTIYF. In nucleotides, the CDR3 is TGTGCCATTCGACAGGGCCGAGGAAACACCATATATTTT.

The chain recombines TRBV2 with TRBJ2-3, with a weak D call TRBD1 (6 bases). This CDR3 region has 14 residues. Germline lookup yields CDR1 SNHLY and CDR2 FYNNEI. The V gene lost 2 bases and the J gene lost 2 bases, with 8 bases spanning the gap. The CDR3 sequence: CASSEWTDTDTQYF. CDR3 coding DNA: TGTGCCAGCAGTGAATGGACAGACACAGATACGCAGTATTTT.

The chain carries TRBV11-3 and TRBJ2-2; no reliable D call. Germline V gives CDR1 SGHNT, CDR2 YENEEA. The V end lost 2 bases, the J end lost 6 bases, and 10 bases lay between the germline ends. The CDR3 totals 14 residues. Here the CDR3 reads CASSLSLGAGELFF. CDR3 DNA sequence: TGTGCCAGCAGCTTAAGCTTGGGCGCCGGGGAGCTGTTTTTT.

This chain joins TRBV4-2 and TRBJ2-3, with 12 bases matching TRBD2. The CDR3 is 20 residues long. After removal of 0 bases from V and 6 bases from J, the junction contained 16 bases not matched to a gene. CDR1 LGHNA and CDR2 YNFKEQ come from the germline V gene. CDR3 sequence (DNA): TGTGCCAGCAGCCAAGATCCGGGGAATAGACTAGCGGGGGCGCGGGATACGCAGTATTTT. This sequence encodes CASSQDPGNRLAGARDTQYF.

The J gene is TRBJ2-1, the V gene TRBV5-1; 7 nucleotides agree with TRBD1. The CDR3 is 14 residues long. Germline trimming cut 4 bases from V and 7 bases from J; bases unmatched to any gene: 8. Germline-derived CDR1 and CDR2 are SGHRS and YFSETQ. CDR3 region: CASSMTQGRNEQFF. In DNA form, the CDR3 reads TGCGCCAGCAGCATGACACAGGGGAGAAATGAGCAGTTCTTC.

The CDR3 is CASSLGFWQPQHF. The CDR3 nucleotides read TGTGCCAGCAGTTTAGGCTTTTGGCAGCCCCAGCATTTT. This rearrangement joins TRBV27 to TRBJ1-5; D remains ambiguous. There are 13 residues in the CDR3. Trimming left V 2 bases short and J 7 bases short, with 9 bases between. CDR1 MNHEY and CDR2 SMNVEV come from the germline V gene (reference sequence).

This chain joins TRBV10-1 and TRBJ1-5; 7 bases are a match to TRBD1. The CDR3 is 15 residues long. Trimming cost V 9 bases and J 0 bases; bases outside gene matches: 8. Germline CDR1 WNHNN, CDR2 SYGVQD (reference sequence). CDR3 region: CAREGGRRSNQPQHF. The CDR3 DNA sequence: TGCGCCAGGGAAGGGGGCCGTCGTAGCAATCAGCCCCAGCATTTT.

The chain links TRBV4-1 to TRBJ2-3; 14 bases line up with TRBD2. The CDR3 is made up of 19 amino acids. Germline-derived CDR1 and CDR2 are MGHRA and YSYEKL. Trimming cost V 0 bases and J 0 bases; bases outside gene matches: 5. The CDR3 bases are TGCGCCAGCAGCCAAGAAAGACTAGCGGGGGGGTCTAGCACAGATACGCAGTATTTT. It translates to CASSQERLAGGSSTDTQYF.

The chain has TRBV7-8 and TRBJ2-5; 9 nucleotides match TRBD2. The CDR3 loop spans 17 amino acids. CDR1 and CDR2 (germline): SGHVS, FQNEAQ. Trimming cost V 2 bases and J 2 bases; bases outside gene matches: 9. The CDR3: CASSLRPVSGGQETQYF. The DNA of the CDR3 is TGTGCCAGCAGCTTAAGGCCCGTTAGCGGGGGTCAAGAGACCCAGTACTTC. The full variable domain, with the rest looked up from reference TRBV7-8 and TRBJ2-5, is GAGVSQSPRYKVAKRGQDVALRCDPISGHVSLFWYQQALGQGPEFLTYFQNEAQLDKSGLPSDRFFAERPEGSVSTLKIQRTQQEDSAVYLCASSLRPVSGGQETQYFGPGTRLLVL.

The genes are TRBV10-2 and TRBJ2-1; D is unclear. V was clipped by 6 bases and J by 5 bases, with 8 bases between them. In germline, CDR1 is WSHSY, CDR2 SAAADI. The CDR3 is made up of 12 amino acids. CDR3 loop: CASRFPDNEQFF. CDR3 bases: TGCGCCAGCAGGTTTCCCGACAATGAGCAGTTCTTC.

This chain links TRBV2 with TRBJ1-4; possibly TRBD1 for D (5 bases). The CDR3 has 15 amino acids. V dropped 6 bases and J dropped 5 bases, with 16 bases sitting between them. Germline CDR1 reads SNHLY; CDR2 reads FYNNEI. In DNA form, the CDR3 reads TGTGCCAGCAGCCAGAGCGGGGACCCAAATGAAAAACTGTTTTTT. Translated: CASSQSGDPNEKLFF.

CDR3 nucleotide sequence: TGTGCCAGCAGTTTGCCCCGTGTAGGGGGAAGAACAGATACGCAGTATTTT. This translates into CASSLPRVGGRTDTQYF. The chain joins TRBV27 to TRBJ2-3, with a tentative D call TRBD1 (6 bases). The V gene's germline CDR1 is MNHEY and CDR2 SMNVEV (reference sequence). V was shortened by 3 bases and J by 3 bases, with 19 bases between the two germline ends. The CDR3 loop spans 17 amino acids.

This clone came up a few times. J is TRBJ2-3 and V is TRBV7-7; 10 bases line up with TRBD2. V was clipped by 5 bases and J by 3 bases; unmatched bases: 5. This CDR3 has 15 residues. Germline values: CDR1 SSHAT, CDR2 FNYEAQ (reference sequence). The CDR3, as DNA: TGTGCCAGCAGCCCTACTAGCGGGGTTACAGATACGCAGTATTTT. Its translation: CASSPTSGVTDTQYF.

This clone turned up a few times. The V and J genes are TRBV5-4 and TRBJ2-7; D perhaps matches TRBD1 (5 bases). There are 15 residues in the CDR3. Germline V lookup: CDR1 SGHNT, CDR2 YYREEE (reference sequence). Trimming removed 1 base at V and 5 bases at J, with 16 bases between. Here the CDR3 DNA reads TGTGCCAGCAGCTTGTCCGGAGTGGGGCCCCACGAGCAGTACTTC. Translating it yields CASSLSGVGPHEQYF.

V usage is TRBV12-3 or TRBV12-4 and J usage is TRBJ1-2; 10 bases are shared with TRBD1. V lost 5 bases, J lost 7 bases, and 4 bases stayed unmatched. There are 13 residues in the CDR3. The CDR3 loop reads CASSRRDRGGYTF. CDR3 DNA: TGTGCCAGCAGTCGACGGGACAGGGGTGGCTACACCTTC.

The rearrangement joins TRBV15 to TRBJ2-5, with 10 nucleotides matching TRBD1. Germline V gene sequence: CDR1 LNHNV, CDR2 YYDKDF (reference sequence). The CDR3 consists of 15 residues. After removal of 0 bases from V and 8 bases from J, the junction contained 6 bases not matched to a gene. The CDR3 DNA sequence: TGTGCCACCAGCAGAGATGGGCGGGACAGGGGAACCCAGTACTTC. As protein: CATSRDGRDRGTQYF.